This T cell receptor beta chain was observed in a study of lymphopenia after photon versus proton radiotherapy (dated by TCRdb to between 2018 and 2021). As for the study more broadly: In patients with gastrointestinal tumors who developed high-grade lymphopenia, the study compared the immunological effects of photon radiation therapy with those of proton radiation therapy. The goal of the study was to describe how the two radiation modalities differ in their effects on the immune system. The cohort comprised 15 to 20 patients with gastrointestinal tumors who received either photon or proton therapy and then developed lymphopenia. The paper as a whole reports these results and caveats: The survival association was assessed only in patients who died, and the authors presented better survival with proton therapy as a possibility rather than a demonstrated result. Across the cohort, an inverse correlation was found between a larger post-nadir drop in TCR diversity and overall survival time among patients who died. After the lymphocyte count nadir, oligoclonal expansion, especially of CD8+ Temra cells, was observed in photon-treated repertoires, and the drop in diversity was driven by this expansion. Relative stability during treatment was observed in proton-treated patients, whereas loss of naive T cells and TCR diversity and gain of effector/memory populations were observed in photon-treated patients.

Taken from cysteine to phenylalanine, the CDR3 has 13 residues. Only CDR3 DNA remains: 39 bases, in frame from the first base. V is reduced by 3 bases and J by 7 bases, leaving a spacing of 12 bases between them. Via the germline V gene (reference sequence), CDR1 is SEHNR and CDR2 FQNEAQ. For this clone: The target of this receptor is not known. No base quality values were provided; no much bigger clone lies one nucleotide off.

Preparation of the library involved the immunoSEQ multiplex PCR assay. T cell repertoires were profiled with deep sequencing of rearranged TCR beta loci together with multiparametric flow cytometry. TCRdb re-hosts the immuneACCESS table, in-frame sequences only. Its copies lack some clones; in the studies checked, an unresolved V gene accounts for under half of them, and the cause for the rest is not known. The table for this sample lists about 39,000 clones; roughly 90% of them were counted only once. Of the sample, nearly 15% is held by the ten largest clones. The source was peripheral blood, collected from a patient treated with photon-based radiotherapy. Recombination joined TRBV7-9 with TRBJ2-5; matching of 5 bases hints at TRBD1 as the D gene. The origin of this receptor is a man between 60 and 75 years old with cholangiocarcinoma. The DNA sequence is TGTGCCAGCAGCTTTCCAGGGTTGGGGACCCAGTACTTC. This gives the protein CASSFPGLGTQYF.